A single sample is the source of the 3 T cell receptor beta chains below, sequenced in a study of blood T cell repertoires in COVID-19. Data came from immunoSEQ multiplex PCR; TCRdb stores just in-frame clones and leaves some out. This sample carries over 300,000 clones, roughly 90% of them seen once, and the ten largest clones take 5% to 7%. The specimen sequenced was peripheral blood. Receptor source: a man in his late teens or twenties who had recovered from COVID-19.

The CDR3: CSVAFLKVRGTEAFF. CDR3 bases: TGCAGCGTTGCCTTTCTCAAGGTACGAGGCACTGAAGCTTTCTTT. The chain couples TRBV29-1 to TRBJ1-1; no reliable D call. Per the germline V gene, CDR1 is SQVTM and CDR2 is ANQGSEA. The CDR3 consists of 15 residues. Trimming took 4 bases from V and 4 from J, leaving 19 bases between them. Variable domain in full (rest from reference TRBV29-1 and TRBJ1-1): SAVISQKPSRDICQRGTSLTIQCQVDSQVTMMFWYRQQPGQSLTLIATANQGSEATYESGFVIDKFPISRPNLTFSTLTVSNMSPEDSSIYLCSVAFLKVRGTEAFFGQGTRLTVV.

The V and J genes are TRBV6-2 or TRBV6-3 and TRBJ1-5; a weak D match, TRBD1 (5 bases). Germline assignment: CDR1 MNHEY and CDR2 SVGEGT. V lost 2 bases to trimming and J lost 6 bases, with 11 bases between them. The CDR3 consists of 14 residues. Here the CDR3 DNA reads TGTGCCAGCAGTTACCCAGGGAAGTTTCAGCCCCAGCATTTT. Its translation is CASSYPGKFQPQHF.

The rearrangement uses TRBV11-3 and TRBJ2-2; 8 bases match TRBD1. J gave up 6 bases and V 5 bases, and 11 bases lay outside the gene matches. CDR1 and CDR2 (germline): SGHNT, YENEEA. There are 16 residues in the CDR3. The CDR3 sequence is CASSPRTGTGSGELFF. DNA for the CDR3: TGTGCCAGCAGCCCTAGAACCGGGACAGGTTCCGGGGAGCTGTTTTTT.